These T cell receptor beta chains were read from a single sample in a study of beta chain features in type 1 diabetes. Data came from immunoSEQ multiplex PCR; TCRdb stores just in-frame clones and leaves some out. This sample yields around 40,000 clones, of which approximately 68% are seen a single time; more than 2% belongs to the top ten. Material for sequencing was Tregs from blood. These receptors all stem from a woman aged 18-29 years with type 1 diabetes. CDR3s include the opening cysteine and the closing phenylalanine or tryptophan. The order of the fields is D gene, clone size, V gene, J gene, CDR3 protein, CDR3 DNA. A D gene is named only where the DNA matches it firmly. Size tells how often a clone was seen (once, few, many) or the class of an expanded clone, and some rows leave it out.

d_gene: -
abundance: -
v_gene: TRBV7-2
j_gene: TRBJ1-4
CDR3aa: CASSPGSTNEKLFF
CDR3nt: TGTGCCAGCAGCCCGGGGTCAACTAATGAAAAACTGTTTTTT

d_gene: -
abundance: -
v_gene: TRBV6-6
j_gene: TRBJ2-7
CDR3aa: CASSGDSGEQYF
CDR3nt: TGTGCCAGCAGTGGGGACAGCGGGGAGCAGTACTTC

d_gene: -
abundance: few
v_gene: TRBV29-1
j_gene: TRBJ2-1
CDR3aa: CSVVGGHLGSYNEQFF
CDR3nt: TGCAGCGTAGTTGGTGGGCATTTGGGCTCCTACAATGAGCAGTTCTTC

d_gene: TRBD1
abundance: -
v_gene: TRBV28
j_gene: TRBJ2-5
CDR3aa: CASSSDRARGETQYF
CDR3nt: TGTGCCAGCAGTTCAGACAGGGCAAGAGGGGAGACCCAGTACTTC

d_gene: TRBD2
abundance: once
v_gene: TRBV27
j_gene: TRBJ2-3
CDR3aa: CASSLEAGTSEGTQYF
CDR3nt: TGTGCCAGCAGTTTAGAAGCAGGGACTAGCGAAGGTACGCAGTATTTT

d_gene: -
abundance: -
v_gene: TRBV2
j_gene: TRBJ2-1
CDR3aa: CASRESSYNEQFF
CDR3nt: TGTGCCAGCAGGGAGAGCTCCTACAATGAGCAGTTCTTC

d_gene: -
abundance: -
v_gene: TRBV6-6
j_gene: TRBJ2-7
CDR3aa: CASSRQGSYEQYF
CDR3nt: TGTGCCAGCAGCCGGCAGGGTTCCTACGAGCAGTACTTC

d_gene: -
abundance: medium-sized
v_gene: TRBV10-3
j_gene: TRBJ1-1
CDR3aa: CAISEVTPAFIPEAFF
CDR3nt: TGTGCCATCAGTGAGGTGACACCCGCCTTCATACCTGAAGCTTTCTTT

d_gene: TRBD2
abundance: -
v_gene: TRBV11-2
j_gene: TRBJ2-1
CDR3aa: CASSRTSGGVNNEQFF
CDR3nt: TGTGCCAGCAGCCGAACTAGCGGGGGGGTTAACAATGAGCAGTTCTTC

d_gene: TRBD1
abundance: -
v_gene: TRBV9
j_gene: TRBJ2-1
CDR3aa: CASSARDSSYNEQFF
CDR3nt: TGTGCCAGCAGCGCGAGGGACAGCTCCTACAATGAGCAGTTCTTC

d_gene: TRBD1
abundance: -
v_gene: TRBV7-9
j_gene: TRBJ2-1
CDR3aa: CASTRGQNSYNEQFF
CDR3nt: TGTGCCAGCACCAGGGGGCAGAACTCCTACAATGAGCAGTTCTTC

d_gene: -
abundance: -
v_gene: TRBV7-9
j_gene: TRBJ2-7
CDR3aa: CASSSTNGLYEQYF
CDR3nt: TGTGCCAGCAGCTCTACAAATGGACTTTACGAGCAGTACTTC

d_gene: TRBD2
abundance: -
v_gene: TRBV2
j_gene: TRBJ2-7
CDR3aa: CASRETSGSGKQYF
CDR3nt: TGTGCCAGCAGAGAGACTAGCGGGAGTGGTAAGCAGTACTTC

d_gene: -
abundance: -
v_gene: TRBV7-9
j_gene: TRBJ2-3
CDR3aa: CASSLPVSSTDTQYF
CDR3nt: TGTGCCAGCAGCTTACCCGTGTCTAGCACAGATACGCAGTATTTT

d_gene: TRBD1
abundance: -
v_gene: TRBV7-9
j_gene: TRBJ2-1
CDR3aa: CASSSQGQGASNEQFF
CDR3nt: TGTGCCAGCAGCTCGCAAGGACAGGGGGCTAGCAATGAGCAGTTCTTC

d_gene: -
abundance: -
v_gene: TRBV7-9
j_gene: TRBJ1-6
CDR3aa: CASSLGTDNSPLHF
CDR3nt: TGTGCCAGCAGCTTAGGGACAGATAATTCACCCCTCCACTTT

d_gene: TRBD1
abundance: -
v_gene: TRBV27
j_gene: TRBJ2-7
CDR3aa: CASSLWTGVGEQYF
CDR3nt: TGTGCCAGCAGTTTATGGACAGGGGTCGGGGAGCAGTACTTC

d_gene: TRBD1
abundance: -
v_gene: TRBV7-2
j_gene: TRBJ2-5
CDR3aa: CASSARTGETQYF
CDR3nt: TGTGCCAGCAGCGCCCGGACAGGGGAGACCCAGTACTTC

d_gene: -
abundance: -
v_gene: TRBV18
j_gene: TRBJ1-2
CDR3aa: CASSPSVPDYGYTF
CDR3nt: TGTGCCAGCTCACCGTCGGTTCCGGACTATGGCTACACCTTC

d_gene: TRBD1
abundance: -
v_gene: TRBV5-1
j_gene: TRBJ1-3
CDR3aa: CATNEDRSGSGNTIYF
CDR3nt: TGCGCCACTAACGAGGACAGGTCCGGCTCTGGAAACACCATATATTTT

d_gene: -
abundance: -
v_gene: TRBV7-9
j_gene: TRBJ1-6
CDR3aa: CASSLWGQNNSPLHF
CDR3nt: TGTGCCAGCAGCTTATGGGGCCAAAATAATTCACCCCTCCACTTT

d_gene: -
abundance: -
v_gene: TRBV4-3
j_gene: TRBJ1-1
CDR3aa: CASSQTRDIRFEAFF
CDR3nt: TGCGCCAGCAGCCAAACCCGGGACATAAGGTTTGAGGCTTTCTTT

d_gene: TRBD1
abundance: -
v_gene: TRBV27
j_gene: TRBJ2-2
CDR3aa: CASSTFRGLANTGELFF
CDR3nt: TGTGCCAGCAGTACATTCAGGGGGTTGGCGAACACCGGGGAGCTGTTTTTT

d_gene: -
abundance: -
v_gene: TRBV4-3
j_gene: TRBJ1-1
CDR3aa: CASSQAYRVSNTEAFF
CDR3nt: TGCGCCAGCAGCCAGGCCTACCGGGTTAGCAACACTGAAGCTTTCTTT

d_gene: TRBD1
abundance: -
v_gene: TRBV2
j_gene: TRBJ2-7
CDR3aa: CASRGTGGSPYEQYF
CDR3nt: TGTGCCAGCCGAGGGACAGGGGGCTCCCCCTACGAGCAGTACTTC

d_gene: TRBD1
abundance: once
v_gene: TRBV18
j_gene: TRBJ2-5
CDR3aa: CASSPTGIQETQYF
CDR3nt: TGTGCCAGCTCACCGACAGGGATCCAAGAGACCCAGTACTTC